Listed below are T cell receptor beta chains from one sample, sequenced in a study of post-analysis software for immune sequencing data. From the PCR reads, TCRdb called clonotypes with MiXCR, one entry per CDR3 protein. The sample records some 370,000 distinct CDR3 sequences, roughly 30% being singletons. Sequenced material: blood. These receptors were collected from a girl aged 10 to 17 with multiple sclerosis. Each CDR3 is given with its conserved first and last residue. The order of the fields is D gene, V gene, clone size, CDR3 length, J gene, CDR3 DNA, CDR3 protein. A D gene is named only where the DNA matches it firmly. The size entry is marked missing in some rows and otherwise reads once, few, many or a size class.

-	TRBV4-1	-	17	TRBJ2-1	TGCGCCAGCAGCCAAGAGGATTGGCGGAGCCTCTACAATGAGCAGTTCTTC	CASSQEDWRSLYNEQFF
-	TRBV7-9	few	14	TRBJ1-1	TGTGCCAGCAGCCTTGGGGTGGCGAACACTGAAGCTTTCTTT	CASSLGVANTEAFF
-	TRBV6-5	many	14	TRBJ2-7	TGTGCCAGCAGTTACTCCGACAGCTCCTACGAGCAGTACTTC	CASSYSDSSYEQYF
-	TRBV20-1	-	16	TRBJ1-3	TGCAGTGCTCTCAACCCTAGGGAATCCTCTGGAAACACCATATATTTT	CSALNPRESSGNTIYF
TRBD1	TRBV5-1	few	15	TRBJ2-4	TGCGCCAGCAGCGGGACAGGGACGACCAAAAACATTCAGTACTTC	CASSGTGTTKNIQYF
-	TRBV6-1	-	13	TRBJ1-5	TGTGCCAGCAGCCCGGTTGGCAATCAGCCCCAGCATTTT	CASSPVGNQPQHF
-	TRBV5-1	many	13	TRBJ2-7	TGCGCCAGCGGACTGGACAGCGCCTACGAGCAGTACTTC	CASGLDSAYEQYF
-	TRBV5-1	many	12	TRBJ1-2	TGCGCCAGCAGCCCAACTAACTATGGCTACACCTTC	CASSPTNYGYTF
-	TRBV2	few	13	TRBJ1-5	TGTGCCAGCAGTAGACAGGCTAATCAGCCCCAGCATTTT	CASSRQANQPQHF
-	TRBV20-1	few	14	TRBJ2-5	TGCAGTGCTGGGGAAATACTAGGGCAAGAGACCCAGTACTTC	CSAGEILGQETQYF
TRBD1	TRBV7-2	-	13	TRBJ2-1	TGTGCCAGCACCCTTAGGGGGCGGAGTGAGCAGTTCTTC	CASTLRGRSEQFF
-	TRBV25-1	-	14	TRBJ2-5	TGTGCCAGCAGGGAAACGTGGAACCAAGAGACCCAGTACTTC	CASRETWNQETQYF
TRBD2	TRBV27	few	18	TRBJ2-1	TGTGCCAGCAGTTCCCGACTAGCGGGGGGGCCGTCCTACAATGAGCAGTTCTTC	CASSSRLAGGPSYNEQFF
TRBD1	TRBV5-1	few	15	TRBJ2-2	TGCGCCAGCAGCCCAGGGACAGGGCACACCGGGGAGCTGTTTTTT	CASSPGTGHTGELFF
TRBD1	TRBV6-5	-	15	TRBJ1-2	TGTGCCAGCAGTCAAGACAGGGGTAGAGGCTATGGCTACACCTTC	CASSQDRGRGYGYTF
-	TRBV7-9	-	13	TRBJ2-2	TGTGCCAGCAGCTTAACAGACAGCGGGGAGCTGTTTTTT	CASSLTDSGELFF
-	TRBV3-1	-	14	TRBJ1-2	TGTGCCAGCAGCCCATCGGACAGCGGCTATGGCTACACCTTC	CASSPSDSGYGYTF
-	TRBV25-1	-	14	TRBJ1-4	TGTGCCAGCAGTGAATTCGACCAGAATGAAAAACTGTTTTTT	CASSEFDQNEKLFF
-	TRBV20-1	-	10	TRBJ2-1	TGCTGTGCTCTAGACAATGAGCAGTTCTTC	CCALDNEQFF
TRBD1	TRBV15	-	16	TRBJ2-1	TGTGCCACCAGCCTTGGACAGGGGAGTTCCTACAATGAGCAGTTCTTC	CATSLGQGSSYNEQFF
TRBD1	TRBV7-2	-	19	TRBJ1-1	TGTGCCAGCAGCTTAGATTCCTTCATTTTACAGGGGGCGAGCACTGAAGCTTTCTTT	CASSLDSFILQGASTEAFF
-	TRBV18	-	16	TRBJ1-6	TGTGCCAGCTCCCCCCGCCGAGCAGGGGAAGATTCACCCCTCCACTTT	CASSPRRAGEDSPLHF
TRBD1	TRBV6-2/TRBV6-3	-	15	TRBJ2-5	TGTGCCAGCGGAGTTACGGACAGGGGGAGGCCGGAGCAGTACTTC	CASGVTDRGRPEQYF
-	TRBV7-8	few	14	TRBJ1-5	TGTGCCAGCAGCTTTGGACAGAACAATCAGCCCCAGCATTTT	CASSFGQNNQPQHF
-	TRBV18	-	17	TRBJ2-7	TGTGCCAGCTCACCAAGGACGGACCTAAGTAGCTCCTACGAGCAGTACTTC	CASSPRTDLSSSYEQYF
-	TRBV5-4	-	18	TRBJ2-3	TGTGCCGGCAGCTTGGAACCCGGTGGGTCCTCTAGCACAGATACGCAGTATTTT	CAGSLEPGGSSSTDTQYF
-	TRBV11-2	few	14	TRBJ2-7	TGTGCCAGCAGCTTAGTCCACAGCCGCTACGAGCAGTACTTC	CASSLVHSRYEQYF
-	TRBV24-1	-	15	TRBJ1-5	TGTGCCACCAGTGAGCAACGTCGGAGCAATCAGCCCCAGCATTTT	CATSEQRRSNQPQHF
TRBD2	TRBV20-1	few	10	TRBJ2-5	TGCAGTGCTGCGGGGGTGACCCAGTACTTC	CSAAGVTQYF
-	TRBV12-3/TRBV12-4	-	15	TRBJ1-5	TGTGCCAGCAGTCCTGGGGGGCTGAGCAATCAGCCCCAGCATTTT	CASSPGGLSNQPQHF
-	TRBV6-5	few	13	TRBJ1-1	TGTGCCAGCAGTTACTCGCGCAGTGCTGAAGCTTTCTTT	CASSYSRSAEAFF